This T cell receptor beta chain was profiled in a study of PD-L1 blockade in urothelial cancer. General study findings and limits: Below-median blood TCR clonality before treatment forecast better survival.

TCRdb keeps only in-frame clones here, not all; method: immunoSEQ multiplex PCR. Of 100,000 to 150,000 clones detected, about 83% appear once; the ten largest clones hold approximately 2.4%. Time point here: peripheral blood 6 weeks after treatment start. CDR1 and CDR2 from the germline V gene are MNHNS and SASEGT. The CDR3 extends over 14 amino acids. Trimming removed 11 bases from V and 3 bases from J; junction bases left unmatched: 8. As concerns this clone: Its antigen is not identified.

This TCR was recovered from a man aged 50 or older with urothelial cancer. The specimen comprised PBMCs, sampled around atezolizumab (anti-PD-L1) treatment. The rearrangement uses TRBV6-1 and TRBJ2-1; 9 bases match TRBD2. The CDR3 protein is CAGKGLADYNEQFF. The CDR3 nucleotides read TGTGCCGGAAAGGGACTAGCCGACTACAATGAGCAGTTCTTC.